The 15 T cell receptor beta chains presented below share a single source sample, sequenced in a study of radiotherapy plus CTLA-4 blockade in lung cancer. Libraries were prepared by immunoSEQ multiplex PCR; TCRdb keeps only in-frame clonotypes and omits some of them. The sample consists of approximately 47,000 clones, approximately 78% of them appearing once. Sequencing used peripheral blood, obtained from a patient treated with radiotherapy plus ipilimumab. The receptors derive from a human donor with non-small cell lung cancer who had stable disease on radiotherapy plus ipilimumab.

The rearrangement links TRBV7-6 to TRBJ2-5; 8 bases align to TRBD1. The end of the DNA fits TRBJ2-7 better, so the J call may be wrong. The germline gives CDR1 SGHVS, CDR2 FNYEAQ. This CDR3 has 15 amino acids. The CDR3 nucleotides are TGTGCCAGCAGCCTAATTGCAGGGGGCGGCGACGAGCAGTACTTC. Translated: CASSLIAGGGDEQYF.

The chain employs TRBV9 and TRBJ1-2; the D is unclear. Germline V gene lookup returns CDR1 SGDLS and CDR2 YYNGEE. CDR3 length: 14 residues. Trimming pared 0 bases from V and 2 bases from J, leaving 8 bases between. CDR3 residues: CASSVAEGNYGYTF. The CDR3 coding sequence is TGTGCCAGCAGCGTAGCTGAGGGCAACTATGGCTACACCTTC.

This clone turned up a few times. V usage is TRBV10-3 and J usage is TRBJ1-1, with D tentatively TRBD1 (5 bases). Trimming took 4 bases from V and 4 from J, leaving 10 bases between them. This CDR3 is built from 13 residues. In germline, CDR1 is ENHRY, CDR2 SYGVKD. CDR3 coding DNA: TGTGCCATCAGTGTGGGGGGTCCCACTGAAGCTTTCTTT. Residues: CAISVGGPTEAFF.

This clone was picked up a small number of times. This chain connects TRBV11-2 to TRBJ2-7, with 8 bases that match TRBD2. The CDR3 contains 14 residues. The germline V gene has CDR1 SGHAT and CDR2 FQNNGV. The V and J ends lost 5 bases and 7 bases, in that order; junction bases with no gene match: 10. The CDR3 region is CASSRLAGGREQYF. The CDR3 DNA sequence: TGTGCCAGCAGCCGCCTGGCGGGGGGCCGAGAGCAGTACTTC. Full variable domain (outside the CDR3, taken from reference TRBV11-2 and TRBJ2-7): EAGVAQSPRYKIIEKRQSVAFWCNPISGHATLYWYQQILGQGPKLLIQFQNNGVVDDSQLPKDRFSAERLKGVDSTLKIQPAKLEDSAVYLCASSRLAGGREQYFGPGTRLTVT.

The V call is TRBV6-4, the J call TRBJ2-2, with D tentatively TRBD1 (5 bases). The germline V gene has CDR1 MRHNA and CDR2 SNTAGT. This CDR3 contains 14 residues. The germline V and J ends were trimmed by 6 bases and 2 bases, with 10 bases remaining between them. Written as DNA, the CDR3 is TGTGCCAGCAGCCTCGACAGAAACACCGGGGAGCTGTTTTTT. This codes for CASSLDRNTGELFF.

The V gene is TRBV5-1, the J gene TRBJ2-7, with 12 bases lining up with TRBD1. In germline, CDR1 is SGHRS, CDR2 YFSETQ. The CDR3 totals 14 residues. V trimming: 4 bases; J trimming: 10 bases; junction bases outside the gene matches: 9. The CDR3 here is CASSPGDRGLEQYF. The CDR3 bases are TGCGCCAGCAGCCCGGGGGACAGGGGGCTTGAACAGTACTTC.

J is TRBJ1-3 and V is TRBV6-1; D gene uncertain. Germline CDR1 reads MNHNS; CDR2 reads SASEGT. The CDR3 runs 15 residues. Trimming shortened V by 8 bases and J by 1 base, and 15 bases separated the two germline ends. CDR3 loop: CASLQDMLSGNTIYF. CDR3 sequence (DNA): TGTGCCAGCCTCCAAGACATGCTGTCTGGAAACACCATATATTTT.

A word on this clone: Distinct nucleotide sequences in the sample also encode this CDR3. The chain is built from TRBV30 and TRBJ2-2; TRBD2 aligns across 8 bases. Trimming took 1 base from V and 8 from J; bases not matched to a gene: 9. This CDR3 region has 15 residues. The germline CDR1 and CDR2 sequences are GTSNPN and SVGIG (reference sequence). CDR3 sequence: CAWSAGTSMAGELFF. The CDR3 coding sequence is TGTGCCTGGAGTGCCGGGACTAGTATGGCTGGGGAGCTGTTTTTT.

This chain joins TRBV19 and TRBJ2-1; 9 bases align to TRBD2. V shed 4 bases and J 9 bases; nucleotides not matched to a gene: 10. This CDR3 is 15 amino acids long. Germline V gene lookup returns CDR1 LNHDA and CDR2 SQIVND (reference sequence). CDR3 sequence (DNA): TGTGCCAGTAGTAAGGCGGGAGGGCCTCCAACTGAGCAGTTCTTC. It specifies CASSKAGGPPTEQFF.

V gene TRBV4-3 combines with J gene TRBJ1-4; tentatively, D is TRBD1 (6 bases). Trimming took off 2 bases at V and 4 bases at J, with 11 bases between the two ends. The germline V gene encodes CDR1 LGHNA and CDR2 YSLEER. The CDR3 consists of 15 residues. The CDR3 reads CASSQLGHLNEKLFF. As DNA, the CDR3 is TGCGCCAGCAGCCAATTGGGACATCTTAATGAAAAACTGTTTTTT.

V is TRBV10-3 and J is TRBJ1-5, with D perhaps TRBD1 (5 bases). The CDR3 runs 13 residues. V was clipped by 4 bases and J by 5 bases, with 9 bases between them. Germline CDR1 reads ENHRY; CDR2 reads SYGVKD. The CDR3 DNA sequence: TGTGCCATCAGTGGGGACTTTGATCAGCCCCAGCATTTT. Amino acids: CAISGDFDQPQHF.

The chain recombines TRBV7-2 with TRBJ2-5, with TRBD1 matching over 8 bases. Germline V gives CDR1 SGHTA, CDR2 FQGNSA. This CDR3 is 16 amino acids long. The trim removed 1 base at V and 5 bases at J, leaving 9 bases unmatched. As DNA, the CDR3 is TGTGCCAGCAGCTTAGTGGCGTCAGGGGGCGGCGAGACCCAGTACTTC. Its translation: CASSLVASGGGETQYF.

The chain uses TRBV25-1 and TRBJ1-1; D uncertain. Germline CDR1 reads MGHDK; CDR2 reads SYGVNS. This CDR3 has 17 amino acids. Trimming took 0 bases from V and 4 from J, leaving 18 bases between them. This CDR3 reads CASSEYKPGTGSTEAFF. The CDR3 DNA is TGTGCCAGCAGTGAATATAAGCCGGGAACGGGGAGCACTGAAGCTTTCTTT.

The CDR3 protein is CASSFAWTGDNEQFF. Here the CDR3 DNA reads TGTGCCAGCAGCTTTGCTTGGACAGGGGACAATGAGCAGTTCTTC. The genes are TRBV7-3 and TRBJ2-1; 9 nucleotides align to TRBD1. CDR1 and CDR2 (germline): SGHTA, FQGTGA. The CDR3 extends over 15 amino acids. Germline trimming cut 3 bases from V and 5 bases from J; bases unmatched to any gene: 5.

The J gene is TRBJ2-7, the V gene TRBV6-1; 11 bases line up with TRBD2. Germline V lookup: CDR1 MNHNS, CDR2 SASEGT. This CDR3 region has 14 residues. Trimming removed 8 bases from V and 3 bases from J; junction bases left unmatched: 6. CDR3 in DNA: TGTGCCAGCTCCCCACTAGCGGGGGTCTACGAGCAGTACTTC. This encodes CASSPLAGVYEQYF.